Each of the 18 T cell receptor beta chains below was sequenced from the same sample in a study of T cell changes during pregnancy in multiple sclerosis. Libraries were prepared by immunoSEQ multiplex PCR; TCRdb keeps only in-frame clonotypes and omits some of them. The top ten hold roughly 2% of the sample, which has 43,000 or so clones, around 90% seen once. Sequencing was performed on peripheral blood, taken in the first trimester of pregnancy. Source of these receptors: a female donor with multiple sclerosis, enrolled in a pregnancy study.

The chain carries TRBV5-1 and TRBJ2-1; the match to TRBD2 covers 13 bases. V dropped 4 bases and J dropped 6; count of bases not matched to a gene: 10. Germline V gives CDR1 SGHRS, CDR2 YFSETQ. The CDR3 loop spans 17 amino acids. As DNA, the CDR3 is TGCGCCAGCAGCGGTAGACTAGCGGGGGGCCAGAGCAATGAGCAGTTCTTC. This codes for CASSGRLAGGQSNEQFF. The full variable domain, in which reference TRBV5-1 and TRBJ2-1 provide the parts outside the CDR3, is KAGVTQTPRYLIKTRGQQVTLSCSPISGHRSVSWYQQTPGQGLQFLFEYFSETQRNKGNFPGRFSGRQFSNSRSEMNVSTLELGDSALYLCASSGRLAGGQSNEQFFGPGTRLTVL.

Worth noting for this clone: This CDR3 is also generated by other DNA sequences in the sample. This sequence joins TRBV5-1 and TRBJ1-1; D is uncertain. CDR3 length: 13 residues. The V end was cut by 3 bases, the J end by 1 base, with 7 bases between. CDR1 and CDR2 from the germline V gene are SGHRS and YFSETQ. CDR3 coding DNA: TGCGCCAGCAGCTCGCAGGAGAACACTGAAGCTTTCTTT. Its translation is CASSSQENTEAFF.

A few counts support this clone. This rearrangement joins TRBV6-4 to TRBJ2-3, with D perhaps TRBD2 (6 bases). Deletions cut 0 bases from V and 5 bases from J, with 9 bases between. Per germline, CDR1 MRHNA and CDR2 SNTAGT. The CDR3 runs to 14 residues. CDR3 in amino acids: CASSDSEGGDTQYF. The CDR3 nucleotides are TGTGCCAGCAGTGACTCGGAGGGTGGAGATACGCAGTATTTT.

This clone was seen a handful of times. The V gene is TRBV2, the J gene TRBJ1-1, with D unclear. This CDR3 region has 13 residues. Germline loops: CDR1 SNHLY, CDR2 FYNNEI. With 5 bases removed from V and 2 bases from J, the gap between germline ends came to 9 bases. The chain's CDR3 is CASSSLLNTEAFF. Here the CDR3 DNA reads TGTGCCAGCAGTTCCTTACTTAACACTGAAGCTTTCTTT.

This clone was detected only once. The J gene is TRBJ2-5, the V gene TRBV5-1; D is possibly TRBD1 (6 bases). The CDR3 contains 17 residues. Trimming removed 3 bases at V and 0 bases at J, with 18 bases between. Germline V lookup: CDR1 SGHRS, CDR2 YFSETQ. The CDR3 DNA reads TGCGCCAGCAGCTACAACCTACAGGGAAACTACCAAGAGACCCAGTACTTC. This translates into CASSYNLQGNYQETQYF.

The chain couples TRBV5-1 to TRBJ2-7; the match to TRBD1 covers 8 bases. The junction had 11 bases not matched to a gene; V was cut back by 5 bases and J by 7 bases. CDR3 length equals 14 residues. CDR1 is SGHRS and CDR2 is YFSETQ in the germline V gene. The CDR3 spells CASRTDRGMREQYF. The CDR3 bases are TGCGCCAGCAGAACTGACAGGGGTATGAGGGAGCAGTACTTC.

V and J are TRBV4-1 and TRBJ1-2, with D perhaps TRBD1 (5 bases). This CDR3 has 15 amino acids. Germline CDR1 is MGHRA and CDR2 is YSYEKL. The V gene lost 1 base and the J gene lost 2 bases, with 11 bases spanning the gap. In nucleotides, the CDR3 is TGCGCCAGCAGCCAAGCCCCGGGGGTCAACTATGGCTACACCTTC. Residues: CASSQAPGVNYGYTF.

This chain links TRBV7-9 with TRBJ1-6, with D tentatively TRBD1 (5 bases). The CDR3 runs 15 residues. The V end lost 5 bases, the J end lost 7 bases, and 15 bases lay between the germline ends. CDR1 and CDR2 from the germline V gene are SEHNR and FQNEAQ (reference sequence). CDR3 in amino acids: CASSPGQGGNSPLHF. The CDR3 nucleotides read TGTGCCAGCAGCCCGGGGCAGGGAGGCAATTCACCCCTCCACTTT.

The chain uses TRBV5-1 and TRBJ1-2; TRBD1 matches at 10 bases. This CDR3 comprises 14 residues. J gave up 3 bases and V 4 bases, and 3 bases lay outside the gene matches. Germline values: CDR1 SGHRS, CDR2 YFSETQ. The CDR3 nucleotides are TGCGCCAGCAGCGAGGGACAGGGGTACTATGGCTACACCTTC. This translates into CASSEGQGYYGYTF.

The J gene is TRBJ1-2, the V gene TRBV6-5; 7 nucleotides match TRBD1. The CDR3 totals 16 residues. Per germline, CDR1 MNHEY and CDR2 SVGAGI. Unmatched junction bases numbered 8, after V lost 4 bases and J lost 0 bases. The CDR3 spells CASSSQGTDSNYGYTF. The CDR3 coding sequence is TGTGCCAGCAGTTCACAGGGGACAGATTCTAACTATGGCTACACCTTC.

The chain is built from TRBV30 and TRBJ1-5; a weak D match, TRBD1 (5 bases). The CDR3 is 13 amino acids. V lost 3 bases to trimming and J lost 7 bases, with 13 bases between them. Germline V gene lookup returns CDR1 GTSNPN and CDR2 SVGIG (reference sequence). The CDR3: CAWSWDRGQPQHF. The CDR3 bases are TGTGCCTGGAGCTGGGACCGGGGGCAGCCCCAGCATTTT.

The CDR3 sequence is CASSRRTGLAGGYYNEQFF. The CDR3 DNA sequence: TGTGCCAGCAGTCGGAGGACGGGACTAGCGGGGGGGTATTACAATGAGCAGTTCTTC. The chain has TRBV11-3 and TRBJ2-1; TRBD2 matches at 16 bases. This CDR3 spans 19 amino acids. Per germline, CDR1 SGHNT and CDR2 YENEEA. V trimming: 6 bases; J trimming: 4 bases; junction bases outside the gene matches: 12.

The chain employs TRBV10-1 and TRBJ2-2; 7 bases line up with TRBD1. Germline trimming cut 3 bases from V and 3 bases from J; bases unmatched to any gene: 1. The length of the CDR3 is 14 residues. Germline-derived CDR1 and CDR2 are WNHNN and SYGVQD (reference sequence). The CDR3: CASSEGTDTGELFF. CDR3 nucleotide sequence: TGCGCCAGCAGTGAAGGGACAGACACCGGGGAGCTGTTTTTT.

This rearrangement joins TRBV6-5 to TRBJ1-1, with D possibly being TRBD1 (6 bases). The CDR3 is made up of 14 amino acids. The ends were cut back, 7 bases at V and 4 bases at J, with 16 bases in the middle. Germline CDR1 and CDR2: MNHEY and SVGAGI. The CDR3 sequence is CASTGQHWGTEAFF. CDR3 in DNA: TGTGCCAGCACAGGACAGCATTGGGGCACTGAAGCTTTCTTT.

Details on this clone: The same CDR3 is also encoded by other DNA sequences in this sample. V is TRBV7-9 and J is TRBJ1-1, with 8 positions matching TRBD1. The junction had 3 bases not matched to a gene; V was cut back by 2 bases and J by 10 bases. The germline V gene encodes CDR1 SEHNR and CDR2 FQNEAQ (reference sequence). CDR3 length equals 12 residues. In DNA form, the CDR3 reads TGTGCCAGCAGCTTATTAGACAGGGGAGCTTTCTTT. This translates into CASSLLDRGAFF.

The chain is built from TRBV5-8 and TRBJ2-5; 8 nucleotides line up with TRBD1. Germline CDR1 and CDR2: SGHTS and YDEGEE. The trim removed 4 bases at V and 4 bases at J, leaving 9 bases unmatched. The length of the CDR3 is 15 residues. CDR3 DNA: TGTGCCAGCAGCCGCCGGACAGGGCGTTTAGAGACCCAGTACTTC. Its translation: CASSRRTGRLETQYF.

The V and J genes are TRBV11-3 and TRBJ2-3; 13 nucleotides align to TRBD2. CDR3 length equals 16 residues. V gave up 3 bases and J gave up 2 bases; unmatched junction bases: 2. Per germline, CDR1 SGHNT and CDR2 YENEEA. CDR3 DNA: TGTGCCAGCAGCTTGGGACTAGCGGGGTCCACAGATACGCAGTATTTT. Its protein is CASSLGLAGSTDTQYF.

The gene calls are TRBV5-6 and TRBJ2-7; TRBD1 agrees at 8 bases. This CDR3 is 14 amino acids long. The junction had 11 bases not matched to a gene; V was cut back by 5 bases and J by 7 bases. Germline V lookup: CDR1 SGHDT, CDR2 YYEEEE. Written as DNA, the CDR3 is TGTGCCAGCAGTCTGGTGCAGGGGGCGATGGAGCAGTACTTC. Residues: CASSLVQGAMEQYF.